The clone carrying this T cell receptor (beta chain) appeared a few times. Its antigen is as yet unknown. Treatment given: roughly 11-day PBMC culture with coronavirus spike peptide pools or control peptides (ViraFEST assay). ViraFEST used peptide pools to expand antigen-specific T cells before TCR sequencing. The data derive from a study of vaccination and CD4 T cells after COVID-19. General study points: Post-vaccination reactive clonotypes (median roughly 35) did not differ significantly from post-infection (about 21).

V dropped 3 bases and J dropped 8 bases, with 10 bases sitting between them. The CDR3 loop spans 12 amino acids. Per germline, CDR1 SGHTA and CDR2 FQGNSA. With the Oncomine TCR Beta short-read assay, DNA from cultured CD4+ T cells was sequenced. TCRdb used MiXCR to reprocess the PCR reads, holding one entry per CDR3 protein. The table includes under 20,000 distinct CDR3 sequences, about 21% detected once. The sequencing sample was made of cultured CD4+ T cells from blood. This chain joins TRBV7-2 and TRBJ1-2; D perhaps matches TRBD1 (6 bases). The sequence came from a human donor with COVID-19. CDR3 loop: CASSFMGAGYTF. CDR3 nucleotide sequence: TGTGCCAGCAGCTTTATGGGGGCAGGCTACACCTTC.